Below, one T cell receptor (beta chain) is given with its context. No antigen is known for it. No much larger clonotype is one base removed from it; base qualities were not supplied. The immunoSEQ Assay, a bias-controlled multiplex PCR, was used to amplify TCRbeta CDR3 regions from genomic DNA. Under the source paper's analysis protocol: Within the assay, amplification of reference gene primers was used to estimate how many nucleated cells each sample contained. Sequence reads were collapsed and filtered to measure the absolute abundance of every unique TCRbeta CDR3 rearrangement. Productive Simpson clonality was computed per sample as the square root of Simpson's diversity index over productive rearrangements. Imported from immuneACCESS, the table was reduced by TCRdb to in-frame sequences with V and J called. These copies leave out some clones; in studies compared against another copy, an unresolved V gene accounts for under half, and the cause of the remainder is not known. Clonal size and the V and J genes are those of that table, whereas D and trimming came from the DNA. In all, the sample holds about 150,000 clones, and around 83% of those were seen once. Together, the top ten hold 13% of the sample.

A second Seattle source provided samples from volunteer blood donors who had recovered from COVID-19. Collaborating institutions collected whole blood in K2EDTA tubes following their own protocols. For TCRbeta analysis, collaborators shipped samples as frozen whole blood, isolated PBMCs, or DNA extracted from either of those sample types. The data derive from a study of blood T cell repertoires in COVID-19 (dated by TCRdb to 2019 to 2021). Looking at the study overall: Samples covering the acute and convalescent phases of COVID-19 were provided by collaborators in the United States, Italy and Spain. The prospective study material was composed of cDNA or gDNA derived from T cells, B-cell-depleted T cells, or PBMCs. The dataset comprised deeply sampled blood TCRbeta repertoires from subjects exposed to, actively infected with, or recovered from COVID-19. A freely available public database, intended as a resource for researchers studying the immune response to SARS-CoV-2, is where the repertoires were released. The samples were drawn from the first 160 participants of the ongoing ImmuneRACE study and from some 1,300 subjects provided by 6 global collaborators. The sample metadata nearly always contained a de-identified subject ID, COVID-19 status, age in years and sex. Where available, HLA class I and class II types were taken from metadata supplied by the sample provider and were not determined by assay-based typing.

Study-wide findings and limitations: The amount of clinical and demographic metadata varied by source and participant and was provided uncurated.

The sample was peripheral blood. The clonotype originates from a man in his 70s who had recovered from COVID-19.

Read as DNA, the sequence is TGTGCCAGCAATGCGGCGGGAGGGCCCGGAGATGAGCAGTTCTTC. It codes for CASNAAGGPGDEQFF. The V and J segments used are TRBV28 and TRBJ2-1, and TRBD2 matches 9 of the central bases. After removal of 7 bases from V and 8 bases from J, the junction retains 12 bases not matched to a gene. The CDR3 covers 15 residues, taking in both the cysteine and the phenylalanine. This entry keeps only the CDR3 DNA: 45 bases, framed from base 1. CDR1 and CDR2 (MDHEN, SYDVKM) derive from the germline V gene.